Sequencing of this T cell receptor (beta chain) was carried out in a study of Ad26.COV2.S vaccination and SARS-CoV-2 variants. Study-level points and caveats: Similar non-spike TCR breadth was seen in vaccine and placebo recipients. An underestimation of total T cell responses may have resulted from the TCR breadth and depth analyses. The placebo group had lower spike-specific TCR breadth than the vaccine recipients did. After vaccination, substantial breadth of spike-specific CD8+ and CD4+ responses was reported.

A note on this clone: Its target is not known.

Produced via immunoSEQ multiplex PCR; TCRdb's table is partial and in-frame only. Found here are about 350,000 clones, 92% of them singletons; the top ten hold around 4%. The V gene lost 1 base and the J gene lost 6 bases, with 4 bases spanning the gap. CDR1 is LNHDA and CDR2 is SQIVND in the germline V gene (reference sequence). There are 12 residues in the CDR3. The material was peripheral blood, obtained after recovery from COVID-19. The origin of this receptor is a human donor who had recovered from COVID-19. J is TRBJ1-5 and V is TRBV19; no definite D call. The CDR3 DNA reads as TGTGCCAGTAGTATAGGGATTCAGCCCCAGCATTTT. It yields the protein CASSIGIQPQHF.